This T cell receptor beta chain was identified during a study of cytomegalovirus exposure and HLA in healthy donors. General observations from the study: V- and J-gene trimming in TCR beta was tied to a missense DCLRE1C variant by an analysis performed later. Earlier findings revealed that most TCR beta V segments proved productive either about 90% or about 30% of the time. A list of 164 TCR beta chains associated with cytomegalovirus was given.

Trimming cost V 6 bases and J 7 bases, with 18 bases left between them. CDR1 is MNHEY and CDR2 is SVGAGI in the germline V gene. CDR3 length equals 14 residues. With respect to this clone: What it binds is unknown.

PCR primers comprised 60 Vbeta and 13 Jbeta primers. Assay used: immunoSEQ multiplex PCR; TCRdb lists only in-frame clones, some missing. The data contain a few hundred thousand clones, approximately 82% of them singletons. Material for sequencing was PBMCs. The sequence came from a woman aged 55-70 years in good health and CMV-seropositive. This rearrangement joins TRBV6-5 to TRBJ1-1; weak D call: TRBD1 (6 bases). CDR3 in DNA: TGTGCCAGCAGCGATACTCGGGGACATCTTGAAGCTTTCTTT. It translates to CASSDTRGHLEAFF.